This T cell receptor (beta chain) is drawn from a study of CD8+ T cells in alopecia areata. On the study more broadly: Tofacitinib ran for 6 to 18 months before 6 months off drug. General study results and limits: Uncertainty about whether baseline CD8+ expansion is linked to response remains, with one nonresponder. Persistence in scalp and blood during tofacitinib was observed for many expanded lesional clones. Lesional scalp, notably in alopecia totalis/universalis, had clonality above that of normal scalp.

Treatment described: oral pan-JAK inhibitor, 5-10 mg twice daily. RNA extraction was followed by reverse transcription into cDNA, which acted as the sequencing template. Produced via immunoSEQ multiplex PCR; TCRdb's table is partial and in-frame only. The sample holds 190,000 or so clones, about 60% seen once. Details on this clone: Its specificity is not known.

This CDR3 region has 15 residues. The V segment lost 0 bases and the J segment 4 bases; nucleotides outside the gene matches: 3. Germline-derived CDR1 and CDR2 are SGDLS and YYNGEE. The TCR sequence derives from a human donor with alopecia areata. Sequenced material: CD4+ T cells sorted from blood, taken at week 4, from a patient treated with tofacitinib. This chain joins TRBV9 and TRBJ2-1; 8 positions match TRBD2. CDR3 coding DNA: TGTGCCAGCAGCGTAGGCGGGGGGCCTTACAATGAGCAGTTCTTC. It is translated as CASSVGGGPYNEQFF. Using reference TRBV9 and TRBJ2-1 for the parts outside the CDR3, the full variable domain is DSGVTQTPKHLITATGQRVTLRCSPRSGDLSVYWYQQSLDQGLQFLIQYYNGEERAKGNILERFSAQQFPDLHSELNLSSLELGDSALYFCASSVGGGPYNEQFFGPGTRLTVL.